The present TCR beta chain was sequenced within a study of beta chain features in type 1 diabetes. Study-level information: The examined sorted cells totaled over 85,000,000 across samples. Whole-study results and caveats: PCR might pick shorter templates more often, in the same way for patients and controls. Within patients, naive, central memory and Treg TCRB repertoires seemed more similar than within healthy donors. VDJ junctions from patients with type 1 diabetes contained fewer insertions and more deletions. People with Type 1 diabetes carried modestly yet significantly shorter TCRB CDR3s in all four CD4+ subsets.

V lost 6 bases and J lost 3, with 18 bases in between. Germline-derived CDR1 and CDR2 are MNHNS and SASEGT. CDR3 length equals 15 residues. This clone was observed a few times. Its antigen is not identified. Isolated RNA was reverse transcribed in full, so expressed TCRB transcripts were sequenced. Sequencing used immunoSEQ multiplex PCR; TCRdb keeps in-frame clones, though not all of them. The sample contains under 300,000 clones, about 14% of which appear only once. The sample consisted of naive CD4+ T cells from blood. The sequence was obtained from a man aged 25 to 40 with type 1 diabetes. The chain links TRBV6-1 to TRBJ2-7, with a possible D match to TRBD1 (5 bases). The CDR3 region is CASRRGERRNYEQYF. The CDR3 DNA sequence: TGTGCCAGCAGAAGGGGCGAACGGCGGAACTACGAGCAGTACTTC.